These 20 T cell receptor beta chains were all obtained from the same sample, sequenced in a study of blood T cell repertoires in COVID-19. The protocol was immunoSEQ multiplex PCR, while the TCRdb copy is restricted to in-frame clones and leaves out a portion. The data show roughly 340,000 clones, around 91% seen once. Sequenced: PBMCs or T cells enriched from blood (not recorded which). The receptors come from a man aged 18 to 29 who had recovered from COVID-19.

The J gene is TRBJ1-1, the V gene TRBV7-9; D unclear. Deletions cut 5 bases from V and 5 bases from J, with 21 bases between. This CDR3 region has 16 residues. Germline CDR1 SEHNR, CDR2 FQNEAQ (reference sequence). The CDR3 loop reads CASSPRLQTELTEAFF. As DNA, the CDR3 is TGTGCCAGCAGCCCACGTTTACAAACAGAATTAACTGAAGCTTTCTTT.

V gene TRBV2 combines with J gene TRBJ1-5; D is possibly TRBD1 (6 bases). V was shortened by 7 bases and J by 1 base, with 11 bases between the two germline ends. This CDR3 has 14 residues. Germline V lookup: CDR1 SNHLY, CDR2 FYNNEI. CDR3 nucleotides: TGTGCCAGCAAGGGGGACGGCAGCAATCAGCCCCAGCATTTT. This gives the protein CASKGDGSNQPQHF. Full variable domain (outside the CDR3, taken from reference TRBV2 and TRBJ1-5): EPEVTQTPSHQVTQMGQEVILRCVPISNHLYFYWYRQILGQKVEFLVSFYNNEISEKSEIFDDQFSVERPDGSNFTLKIRSTKLEDSAMYFCASKGDGSNQPQHFGDGTRLSIL.

The chain employs TRBV7-8 and TRBJ2-5, with 10 positions matching TRBD2. Germline V gene sequence: CDR1 SGHVS, CDR2 FQNEAQ. The trim removed 5 bases at V and 4 bases at J, leaving 13 bases unmatched. The CDR3 has 17 residues. In nucleotides, the CDR3 is TGTGCCAGCAGCCGAGAAGTTCAGCGGGGGGGCCTAGAGACCCAGTACTTC. Protein sequence: CASSREVQRGGLETQYF.

This rearrangement joins TRBV3-1 (or the pseudogene TRBV3-2) to TRBJ2-5, with D perhaps TRBD1 (6 bases). CDR1 is LGHDT and CDR2 is YNNKEL in the germline V gene (reference sequence). The CDR3 is made up of 15 amino acids. V was cut by 4 bases and J by 1 base, with 13 bases left in between. CDR3 in DNA: TGTGCCAGCAGCCCATTTTCAGGGGTCCAAGAGACCCAGTACTTC. Amino acids: CASSPFSGVQETQYF.

The rearrangement uses TRBV10-1 and TRBJ1-6; D remains unclear. V dropped 6 bases and J dropped 7 bases, with 19 bases sitting between them. The CDR3 is made up of 16 amino acids. The germline V gene has CDR1 WNHNN and CDR2 SYGVQD (reference sequence). CDR3 residues: CASRRLGGGLNSPLHF. In DNA form, the CDR3 reads TGCGCCAGCAGGAGGTTGGGAGGTGGACTAAATTCACCCCTCCACTTT.

This chain joins TRBV6-5 and TRBJ2-1, with 9 nucleotides matching TRBD1. V lost 2 bases and J lost 5; bases outside the gene matches: 4. The germline CDR1 and CDR2 sequences are MNHEY and SVGAGI. The CDR3 is 15 amino acids. In DNA, the CDR3 is TGTGCCAGCAGTTACACGGGACAGGGCAACAATGAGCAGTTCTTC. Protein sequence: CASSYTGQGNNEQFF.

J is TRBJ2-3 and V is TRBV27; the match to TRBD2 covers 10 bases. The V and J ends lost 8 bases and 1 base, in that order; junction bases with no gene match: 6. The germline V gene encodes CDR1 MNHEY and CDR2 SMNVEV (reference sequence). This CDR3 has 15 amino acids. The CDR3 reads CASALAGGRTDTQYF. As DNA, the CDR3 is TGTGCCAGCGCCTTAGCGGGGGGACGCACAGATACGCAGTATTTT.

The chain carries TRBV5-1 and TRBJ1-2, with unresolved D. Germline CDR1 and CDR2: SGHRS and YFSETQ. The CDR3 consists of 16 residues. V was cut by 5 bases and J by 3 bases, with 20 bases left in between. CDR3 nucleotides: TGCGCCAGCAGTGCGGTCGGAGTCCCAGCTGACTATGGCTACACCTTC. This encodes CASSAVGVPADYGYTF.

V gene TRBV9 combines with J gene TRBJ2-2, with 12 bases fitting TRBD2. The CDR3 extends over 15 amino acids. Germline lookup yields CDR1 SGDLS and CDR2 YYNGEE. Trimming cost V 4 bases and J 5 bases; bases outside gene matches: 3. The DNA for the CDR3 is TGTGCCAGCAGCTTGACTAGCGGGAGTACCGGGGAGCTGTTTTTT. It is translated as CASSLTSGSTGELFF.

The rearrangement uses TRBV29-1 and TRBJ2-5; a possible D gene is TRBD1 (6 bases). The germline gives CDR1 SQVTM, CDR2 ANQGSEA. V lost 4 bases to trimming and J lost 5 bases, with 14 bases between them. The CDR3 length is 13 residues. The CDR3 is CSVAQGVSETQYF. CDR3 sequence (DNA): TGCAGCGTTGCACAGGGAGTGTCGGAGACCCAGTACTTC.

This chain links TRBV19 with TRBJ1-2; the D is unclear. This CDR3 is built from 12 residues. Germline CDR1 reads LNHDA; CDR2 reads SQIVND (reference sequence). Between the trimmed V and J ends, which lost 5 bases and 3 bases, there was a span of 7 bases. CDR3 in amino acids: CASSWQDYGYTF. The DNA of the CDR3 is TGTGCCAGTAGTTGGCAGGACTATGGCTACACCTTC.

This clone was counted once. The genes are TRBV4-1 and TRBJ2-5; 7 positions match TRBD1. Germline CDR1 and CDR2: MGHRA and YSYEKL. J lost 0 bases, V lost 0 bases, and 7 bases had no gene match. CDR3 length equals 17 residues. The CDR3 DNA sequence: TGCGCCAGCAGCCAAGATCGGGGACAGAAGTACCAAGAGACCCAGTACTTC. It encodes CASSQDRGQKYQETQYF.

This chain uses TRBV7-9 with TRBJ1-5; tentatively, D is TRBD1 (5 bases). Per germline, CDR1 SEHNR and CDR2 FQNEAQ (reference sequence). The CDR3 totals 15 residues. V shed 11 bases and J shed 6 bases, with 23 bases lying between them. CDR3 sequence reads: CASQGSGRWRQPQHF. The CDR3 nucleotides are TGTGCCTCTCAGGGTTCAGGGAGGTGGCGTCAGCCCCAGCATTTT.

The chain links TRBV10-2 to TRBJ2-7, with TRBD2 matching 11 bases. The V gene end was trimmed by 1 base and the J gene end by 2 bases; junction bases not matched to a gene: 4. CDR1 and CDR2 from the germline V gene are WSHSY and SAAADI. The CDR3 is made up of 16 amino acids. As DNA, the CDR3 is TGCGCCAGCAGTGAGTTGTCTAGCGGGGGGCCCTACGAGCAGTACTTC. As protein: CASSELSSGGPYEQYF.

V gene TRBV7-9 combines with J gene TRBJ1-1, with unresolved D. Looked up from germline, CDR1 is SEHNR and CDR2 is FQNEAQ (reference sequence). V gave up 1 base and J gave up 1 base, with 7 bases separating them. This CDR3 is built from 14 residues. The CDR3 loop is CASSLVSGNTEAFF. CDR3 nucleotides: TGTGCCAGCAGCTTAGTATCGGGGAACACTGAAGCTTTCTTT.

CDR3 region: CAISESPGAQAQGTEAFF. The CDR3 DNA reads TGTGCCATCAGTGAGTCGCCAGGGGCCCAAGCCCAAGGCACTGAAGCTTTCTTT. The chain couples TRBV10-3 to TRBJ1-1; possibly TRBD1 for D (6 bases). Trimming shortened V by 0 bases and J by 4 bases, and 21 bases separated the two germline ends. Germline V gene sequence: CDR1 ENHRY, CDR2 SYGVKD. The CDR3 covers 18 residues.

This chain links TRBV14 with TRBJ1-4; no firm D call. Per the germline V gene, CDR1 is SGHDN and CDR2 is FVKESK. Trimming removed 1 base from V and 11 bases from J, with 8 bases in between. This CDR3 region has 12 residues. The CDR3 here is CASSQVHAKLFF. The CDR3, as DNA: TGTGCCAGCAGCCAAGTGCACGCGAAACTGTTTTTT.

Concerning this clone itself: This sample includes further DNA sequences coding for the same CDR3. J is TRBJ2-7 and V is TRBV5-1, with 8 bases lining up with TRBD1. The germline V gene has CDR1 SGHRS and CDR2 YFSETQ. CDR3 size: 14 residues. The V gene end was trimmed by 4 bases and the J gene end by 1 base; junction bases not matched to a gene: 4. The CDR3 here is CASSTRQGSYEQYF. The CDR3 nucleotides are TGCGCCAGCAGCACCAGACAGGGGTCCTACGAGCAGTACTTC.

The chain uses TRBV2 and TRBJ2-6, with D uncertain. V was shortened by 1 base and J by 1 base, with 8 bases between the two germline ends. Per germline, CDR1 SNHLY and CDR2 FYNNEI. The CDR3 has 16 amino acids. CDR3 sequence (DNA): TGTGCCAGCAGTGAAGGCTCGAGGTCTGGGGCCAACGTCCTGACTTTC. Residues: CASSEGSRSGANVLTF.

In the case of this clone: The same CDR3 can be traced to other DNA sequences in this sample. The CDR3 DNA reads TGTGCCAGCAGCGTAGGGGGAGGGACCTACGAGCAGTACTTC. This gives the protein CASSVGGGTYEQYF. The rearrangement uses TRBV9 and TRBJ2-7, with TRBD2 matching 7 bases. Germline V CDR1 and CDR2: SGDLS, YYNGEE. V shed 0 bases and J 2 bases; nucleotides not matched to a gene: 2. The CDR3 spans 14 residues.